Below, 26 T cell receptor beta chains from the same sample are listed, as sequenced in a study of T cell changes during pregnancy in multiple sclerosis. Only in-frame clones appear in the TCRdb table, and some are missing; sequencing was by immunoSEQ multiplex PCR. The sample yields tens of thousands of clones, 85% to 95% seen once. The specimen comprised CD4+ T cells from peripheral blood mononuclear cells, sampled before pregnancy. Every receptor here comes from a female donor with multiple sclerosis, enrolled in a pregnancy study.

The rearrangement links TRBV7-6 to TRBJ2-1, with TRBD1 as a possible D gene (5 bases). Trimming removed 3 bases at V and 9 bases at J, with 12 bases between. Germline assignment: CDR1 SGHVS and CDR2 FNYEAQ. This CDR3 contains 13 residues. DNA for the CDR3: TGTGCCAGCAGCTTCAAGGACAAGAGTGAGCAGTTCTTC. Translating gives CASSFKDKSEQFF.

The genes are TRBV9 and TRBJ2-5; maybe TRBD1 (5 bases). The CDR3 consists of 14 residues. V lost 0 bases, J lost 5 bases, and 11 bases lay in between. The germline V gene has CDR1 SGDLS and CDR2 YYNGEE. CDR3 region: CASSVDNRLETQYF. CDR3 DNA: TGTGCCAGCAGCGTAGATAACAGGCTCGAGACCCAGTACTTC.

In DNA, the CDR3 is TGTGCCAGCTCACCACCGAGGGGGTCACCCTCCTACGAGCAGTACTTC. Protein sequence: CASSPPRGSPSYEQYF. V usage is TRBV18 and J usage is TRBJ2-7, with D maybe TRBD1 (6 bases). Germline loops: CDR1 KGHSH, CDR2 LQKENI. This CDR3 contains 16 residues. V lost 0 bases and J lost 0, with 12 bases in between.

The V gene is TRBV27, the J gene TRBJ1-3; no firm D call. Germline V gene lookup returns CDR1 MNHEY and CDR2 SMNVEV (reference sequence). This CDR3 is built from 13 residues. V was trimmed by 4 bases and J by 3 bases, leaving 7 bases between them. The CDR3 loop reads CASSSWSGNTIYF. The CDR3 DNA sequence: TGTGCCAGCAGTTCTTGGAGTGGAAACACCATATATTTT.

J is TRBJ1-4 and V is TRBV28; D gene unclear. The CDR3 is 11 amino acids. V lost 5 bases to trimming and J lost 7 bases, with 5 bases between them. CDR1 is MDHEN, CDR2 SYDVKM, per germline. The CDR3 coding sequence is TGTGCCAGCAGTGCCGGTGAAAAACTGTTTTTT. Its translation: CASSAGEKLFF.

V gene TRBV5-4 combines with J gene TRBJ1-2; the D gene is possibly TRBD1 (5 bases). Deletions cut 7 bases from V and 7 bases from J, with 14 bases between. The CDR3 length is 12 residues. Germline-derived CDR1 and CDR2 are SGHNT and YYREEE (reference sequence). The CDR3 spells CASYLRGGGYTF. CDR3 in DNA: TGTGCCAGCTACCTTCGGGGGGGTGGCTACACCTTC.

The gene calls are TRBV5-6 and TRBJ1-1; TRBD1 aligns across 9 bases. Germline trimming cut 1 base from V and 2 bases from J; bases unmatched to any gene: 0. CDR3 length: 14 amino acids. Germline V lookup: CDR1 SGHDT, CDR2 YYEEEE. The CDR3 region has the DNA TGTGCCAGCAGCTTGACAGGGGGCAACACTGAAGCTTTCTTT. It specifies CASSLTGGNTEAFF.

The genes are TRBV19 and TRBJ2-7; TRBD2 matches 9 bases. CDR1 is LNHDA, CDR2 SQIVND, per germline (reference sequence). The CDR3 has 15 residues. V trimming: 1 base; J trimming: 0 bases; junction bases outside the gene matches: 1. CDR3 sequence reads: CASSIVAGVSYEQYF. DNA of the CDR3: TGTGCCAGTAGTATAGTAGCGGGAGTCTCCTACGAGCAGTACTTC.

The J gene is TRBJ1-1, the V gene TRBV27; D ambiguous. The CDR3 is 18 amino acids. Germline V CDR1 and CDR2: MNHEY, SMNVEV (reference sequence). V shed 0 bases and J shed 0 bases, with 17 bases lying between them. The CDR3 spells CASSLSSVGRGMNTEAFF. CDR3 nucleotides: TGTGCCAGCAGTTTATCCTCAGTGGGCCGGGGAATGAACACTGAAGCTTTCTTT.

The chain joins TRBV19 to TRBJ1-5, with TRBD1 matching 7 bases. V gave up 3 bases and J gave up 2 bases; unmatched junction bases: 4. The CDR3 consists of 15 residues. The germline V gene has CDR1 LNHDA and CDR2 SQIVND (reference sequence). The CDR3 is CASSIRDRGNQPQHF. CDR3 nucleotides: TGTGCCAGTAGTATTAGAGACAGGGGCAATCAGCCCCAGCATTTT.

This rearrangement joins TRBV27 to TRBJ2-1; 8 nucleotides align to TRBD2. Germline V CDR1 and CDR2: MNHEY, SMNVEV (reference sequence). The V gene end was trimmed by 5 bases and the J gene end by 4 bases; junction bases not matched to a gene: 16. CDR3 size: 18 residues. The CDR3 bases are TGTGCCAGCAGTCCCCTGACTAGCGCCCGCCGATATTACAATGAGCAGTTCTTC. Translating gives CASSPLTSARRYYNEQFF.

V is TRBV9 and J is TRBJ2-2; D might be TRBD1 (5 bases). Germline V gives CDR1 SGDLS, CDR2 YYNGEE. Trimming removed 7 bases from V and 3 bases from J, with 13 bases in between. The CDR3 spans 14 residues. The DNA of the CDR3 is TGTGCCAGCCAGGGTGCCCTGGACACCGGGGAGCTGTTTTTT. Encoded protein: CASQGALDTGELFF.

CDR3 amino acids: CASSRDGSSYNEQFF. The DNA for the CDR3 is TGTGCCAGCAGCCGTGACGGGAGCTCCTACAATGAGCAGTTCTTC. This chain uses TRBV7-9 with TRBJ2-1; D is perhaps TRBD2 (6 bases). This CDR3 is built from 15 residues. Trimming removed 5 bases at V and 0 bases at J, with 11 bases between. The germline V gene encodes CDR1 SEHNR and CDR2 FQNEAQ (reference sequence).

This clone was observed a single time. The DNA of the CDR3 is TGTGCCAGCAGCTTAGACCGCCGCCTAGTCTACAATGAGCAGTTCTTC. Its translation is CASSLDRRLVYNEQFF. The chain links TRBV11-2 to TRBJ2-1; the D is unclear. Between the trimmed V and J ends, which lost 0 bases and 3 bases, there was a span of 12 bases. The CDR3 covers 16 residues. CDR1 SGHAT and CDR2 FQNNGV come from the germline V gene.

The V and J genes are TRBV2 and TRBJ2-7; 11 bases are a match to TRBD2. Germline CDR1 reads SNHLY; CDR2 reads FYNNEI. V lost 4 bases, J lost 4 bases, and 0 bases stayed unmatched. CDR3 length equals 13 residues. CDR3 loop: CASSGLAGYEQYF. The CDR3 nucleotides read TGTGCCAGCAGTGGACTAGCGGGATACGAGCAGTACTTC. The full variable domain, rest sourced from reference TRBV2 and TRBJ2-7, is EPEVTQTPSHQVTQMGQEVILRCVPISNHLYFYWYRQILGQKVEFLVSFYNNEISEKSEIFDDQFSVERPDGSNFTLKIRSTKLEDSAMYFCASSGLAGYEQYFGPGTRLTVT.

The rearrangement uses TRBV7-2 and TRBJ2-1, with unresolved D. The V gene lost 4 bases and the J gene lost 1 base, with 14 bases spanning the gap. This CDR3 is built from 16 residues. Germline V lookup: CDR1 SGHTA, CDR2 FQGNSA. The CDR3 coding sequence is TGTGCCAGCAGCTCAGTAGGTAGCCGATCCTACAATGAGCAGTTCTTC. It codes for CASSSVGSRSYNEQFF.

This chain joins TRBV28 and TRBJ2-1; TRBD2 matches at 8 bases. Trimming took 3 bases from V and 4 from J; bases not matched to a gene: 8. The CDR3 consists of 16 residues. Germline-derived CDR1 and CDR2 are MDHEN and SYDVKM. The CDR3 here is CASSFFGGRYYNEQFF. CDR3 DNA: TGTGCCAGCAGTTTCTTTGGCGGGAGGTATTACAATGAGCAGTTCTTC.

The chain combines TRBV6-4 with TRBJ1-5, with D possibly being TRBD1 (5 bases). CDR1 and CDR2 (germline): MRHNA, SNTAGT. This CDR3 has 13 amino acids. Trimming removed 4 bases from V and 5 bases from J, with 9 bases in between. As DNA, the CDR3 is TGTGCCAGCAGTGTCAGGGTGGATCAGCCCCAGCATTTT. Its protein product is CASSVRVDQPQHF.

The J gene is TRBJ1-1, the V gene TRBV5-1, with 8 positions matching TRBD1. J lost 4 bases, V lost 0 bases, and 5 bases had no gene match. This CDR3 has 15 residues. From germline, CDR1 is SGHRS and CDR2 YFSETQ. The CDR3 region is CASSLEPGGITEAFF. CDR3 sequence (DNA): TGCGCCAGCAGCTTGGAACCAGGGGGCATCACTGAAGCTTTCTTT.

The V gene is TRBV5-4, the J gene TRBJ2-7, with 9 bases aligning to TRBD1. V was clipped by 4 bases and J by 3 bases; unmatched bases: 14. The CDR3 extends over 17 amino acids. Per germline, CDR1 SGHNT and CDR2 YYREEE (reference sequence). CDR3 DNA sequence: TGTGCCAGCAGCAGTAAAAATGTAAACAGGGGGCACTACGAGCAGTACTTC. Translation: CASSSKNVNRGHYEQYF.

This clone was seen more than once but under ten times. J is TRBJ1-1 and V is TRBV9; the D gene is possibly TRBD1 (6 bases). The ends were cut back, 3 bases at V and 6 bases at J, with 9 bases in the middle. This CDR3 spans 12 amino acids. Germline V gives CDR1 SGDLS, CDR2 YYNGEE. The CDR3 bases are TGTGCCAGCAGCGGACCAGGGGCTGAAGCTTTCTTT. Translated: CASSGPGAEAFF. The full variable domain, completed using reference TRBV9 and TRBJ1-1, is DSGVTQTPKHLITATGQRVTLRCSPRSGDLSVYWYQQSLDQGLQFLIQYYNGEERAKGNILERFSAQQFPDLHSELNLSSLELGDSALYFCASSGPGAEAFFGQGTRLTVV.

The chain recombines TRBV28 with TRBJ2-5; 7 bases are shared with TRBD1. J lost 10 bases, V lost 5 bases, and 16 bases had no gene match. Looked up from germline, CDR1 is MDHEN and CDR2 is SYDVKM. The CDR3 spans 15 residues. Here the CDR3 DNA reads TGTGCCAGCAGTATCCTCGTAGGCGGGCAGGGGGACCAGTACTTC. This codes for CASSILVGGQGDQYF.

As regards this clone: The same CDR3 also results from other DNA sequences found in this sample. The chain carries TRBV6-5 and TRBJ2-5; D possibly corresponds to TRBD1 (6 bases). Germline V CDR1 and CDR2: MNHEY, SVGAGI. V was trimmed by 0 bases and J by 5 bases, leaving 10 bases between them. This CDR3 comprises 14 residues. The CDR3 DNA reads TGTGCCAGCAGTTACTCGGACAGTCAGGAGACCCAGTACTTC. Protein product: CASSYSDSQETQYF.

This clone was counted once. DNA for the CDR3: TGTGCCAGTAGTATAGATCTAACGGGAGCTCACACCGGGGAGCTGTTTTTT. The encoded protein is CASSIDLTGAHTGELFF. This rearrangement joins TRBV19 to TRBJ2-2; D is possibly TRBD2 (6 bases). Germline values: CDR1 LNHDA, CDR2 SQIVND (reference sequence). Trimming removed 0 bases from V and 3 bases from J, with 14 bases in between. The CDR3 is made up of 17 amino acids.

CDR3 in amino acids: CASRGPTSGSFYEQYF. In DNA, the CDR3 is TGTGCCAGCAGAGGGCCGACTAGCGGGAGTTTCTACGAGCAGTACTTC. The chain employs TRBV21-1 and TRBJ2-7; the table calls TRBD2, which could not be checked here. TRBV21-1 is a known pseudogene. This CDR3 has 16 residues.

This clone was seen only once. The V and J genes are TRBV10-3 and TRBJ2-2; 10 nucleotides line up with TRBD1. V was pared by 6 bases and J by 4 bases, with 2 bases of the junction left unmatched. From germline, CDR1 is ENHRY and CDR2 SYGVKD. This CDR3 contains 14 residues. CDR3: CAISRTGGTGELFF. The CDR3, as DNA: TGTGCCATCAGCCGGACAGGGGGCACCGGGGAGCTGTTTTTT.